This passage covers 6 T cell receptor beta chains from one sample sequenced in a study of brain T cells in children with intractable seizures. Assay used: immunoSEQ multiplex PCR; TCRdb lists only in-frame clones, some missing. The sample includes 110,000 or so clones, 90% to 95% of them seen just once. The sequencing used peripheral blood, collected at surgery. These receptors were collected from a boy younger than two with hemimegalencephaly and intractable seizures.

V usage is TRBV29-1 and J usage is TRBJ2-7, with D possibly called TRBD1 or TRBD2 (5 bases each). CDR1 and CDR2 (germline): SQVTM, ANQGSEA. Trimming left V 4 bases short and J 2 bases short, with 9 bases between. This CDR3 is 12 amino acids long. This CDR3 reads CSVGGNAYEQYF. The CDR3 coding sequence is TGCAGCGTTGGGGGGAACGCCTACGAGCAGTACTTC.

V is TRBV6-6 and J is TRBJ2-7; D is unresolved. The CDR3 runs 14 residues. Trimming took off 0 bases at V and 4 bases at J, with 10 bases between the two ends. Germline V gene sequence: CDR1 MNHNY, CDR2 SVGAGI (reference sequence). CDR3 in amino acids: CASSYSIGGYEQYF. Written as DNA, the CDR3 is TGTGCCAGCAGTTACTCGATAGGTGGTTACGAGCAGTACTTC.

This chain joins TRBV10-3 and TRBJ1-1, with a possible D match to TRBD1 (6 bases). The CDR3 loop spans 15 amino acids. Trimming removed 8 bases at V and 1 base at J, with 17 bases between. CDR1 ENHRY and CDR2 SYGVKD come from the germline V gene. The DNA of the CDR3 is TGTGCCATCCGAGAATCGGGGGGCGCGAACACTGAAGCTTTCTTT. Translating it yields CAIRESGGANTEAFF.

This chain joins TRBV7-3 and TRBJ2-1; 10 bases fit TRBD2. CDR3 length: 15 residues. Per the germline V gene, CDR1 is SGHTA and CDR2 is FQGTGA. Germline trimming cut 6 bases from V and 7 bases from J; bases unmatched to any gene: 9. In nucleotides, the CDR3 is TGTGCCAGCAGGCCTCCGGGACTAGCGTCGAATGAGCAGTTCTTC. Translation gives CASRPPGLASNEQFF.

The V gene is TRBV10-3, the J gene TRBJ1-5; D might be TRBD1 (6 bases). Germline V CDR1 and CDR2: ENHRY, SYGVKD. CDR3 length equals 15 residues. The V gene lost 4 bases and the J gene lost 1 base, with 11 bases spanning the gap. Here the CDR3 reads CAISGPGHSNQPQHF. CDR3 bases: TGTGCCATCAGTGGACCGGGACACAGCAATCAGCCCCAGCATTTT.

This clone has more than one count but fewer than ten. In the same sample, other DNA sequences code for this CDR3. V and J are TRBV12-3 or TRBV12-4 and TRBJ1-5, with TRBD1 as a possible D gene (5 bases). The CDR3 sequence is 13 residues long. V was clipped by 3 bases and J by 4 bases, with 7 bases between them. CDR3 sequence reads: CASSFRANQPQHF. For the CDR3, the DNA is TGTGCCAGCAGTTTCAGGGCGAATCAGCCCCAGCATTTT.